The 15 T cell receptor beta chains below all came from one sample that was sequenced in a study of blood T cell repertoires in COVID-19. TCRdb keeps only in-frame clones here, not all; method: immunoSEQ multiplex PCR. Of approximately 250,000 clones listed, around 83% are singletons. Sequencing used peripheral blood. These receptors were obtained from a man aged 40-49 years who had recovered from COVID-19.

DNA of the CDR3: TGTGCCAGCAGCTTAGGGGCCCACAGCAATCAGCCCCAGCATTTT. It yields the protein CASSLGAHSNQPQHF. V usage is TRBV7-6 and J usage is TRBJ1-5; D uncertain. Trimming shortened V by 1 base and J by 1 base, and 8 bases separated the two germline ends. The CDR3 totals 15 residues. Germline assignment: CDR1 SGHVS and CDR2 FNYEAQ.

J is TRBJ2-3 and V is TRBV15, with D maybe TRBD2 (5 bases). CDR1 and CDR2 (germline): LNHNV, YYDKDF (reference sequence). V was shortened by 4 bases and J by 4 bases, with 12 bases between the two germline ends. The length of the CDR3 is 14 residues. This CDR3 is CATSTPRGSDTQYF. CDR3 nucleotide sequence: TGTGCCACCAGCACGCCTCGGGGATCAGATACGCAGTATTTT. Looking up the rest from reference TRBV15 and TRBJ2-3 gives the full variable domain: DAMVIQNPRYQVTQFGKPVTLSCSQTLNHNVMYWYQQKSSQAPKLLFHYYDKDFNNEADTPDNFQSRRPNTSFCFLDIRSPGLGDTAMYLCATSTPRGSDTQYFGPGTRLTVL.

The chain uses TRBV3-1 (or the pseudogene TRBV3-2) and TRBJ2-1; weak D call: TRBD1 (6 bases). Germline V CDR1 and CDR2: LGHDT, YNNKEL (reference sequence). The CDR3 length is 15 residues. V gave up 2 bases and J gave up 1 base, with 9 bases separating them. CDR3 amino acids: CASSQRDKSYNEQFF. In DNA form, the CDR3 reads TGTGCCAGCAGCCAACGGGACAAATCCTACAATGAGCAGTTCTTC.

J is TRBJ1-1 and V is TRBV2, with 10 bases identical to TRBD1. The CDR3 runs 15 residues. Germline lookup yields CDR1 SNHLY and CDR2 FYNNEI. V lost 5 bases, J lost 3 bases, and 6 bases stayed unmatched. The CDR3: CASSQRGTGDTEAFF. Written as DNA, the CDR3 is TGTGCCAGCAGTCAAAGAGGGACAGGGGACACTGAAGCTTTCTTT.

This clone was seen a few times. The rearrangement links TRBV4-3 to TRBJ1-1; 9 positions agree with TRBD1. Germline assignment: CDR1 LGHNA and CDR2 YSLEER. This CDR3 contains 14 residues. The ends lost 3 bases at V and 3 bases at J; junction bases unmatched: 2. The CDR3 loop is CASSHRTGDTEAFF. The DNA of the CDR3 is TGCGCCAGCAGCCACCGGACAGGGGACACTGAAGCTTTCTTT.

The V and J genes are TRBV18 and TRBJ1-1, with unresolved D. Germline values: CDR1 KGHSH, CDR2 LQKENI. V was pared by 0 bases and J by 2 bases, with 10 bases between. The CDR3 is 15 amino acids. Written as DNA, the CDR3 is TGTGCCAGCTCACCACCGAGGCAGTCCAACACTGAAGCTTTCTTT. This codes for CASSPPRQSNTEAFF.

This clone was counted a single time. This rearrangement joins TRBV6-2 or TRBV6-3 to TRBJ2-3; D not certain. V lost 5 bases and J lost 6, with 6 bases in between. The length of the CDR3 is 11 residues. Germline V gives CDR1 MNHEY, CDR2 SVGEGT. The CDR3 DNA is TGTGCCAGCAGTACCAGTGATACGCAGTATTTT. Protein: CASSTSDTQYF.

The genes are TRBV6-4 and TRBJ2-1, with 9 bases identical to TRBD2. The CDR3 loop spans 13 amino acids. Unmatched junction bases numbered 6, after V lost 0 bases and J lost 15 bases. Germline assignment: CDR1 MRHNA and CDR2 SNTAGT. The CDR3, as DNA: TGTGCCAGCAGTGACTCAGCTAGCGGGACCCCGTTCTTC. Its translation is CASSDSASGTPFF.

The chain links TRBV7-2 to TRBJ1-5, with 7 bases fitting TRBD1. With 0 bases clipped from V and 7 bases from J, the junction kept 3 bases outside the gene matches. The CDR3 is 14 amino acids. CDR1 is SGHTA and CDR2 is FQGNSA in the germline V gene. The CDR3: CASSLAGTVQPQHF. Written as DNA, the CDR3 is TGTGCCAGCAGCTTAGCGGGGACAGTCCAGCCCCAGCATTTT.

CDR3 sequence: CASSRTSGGATDTQYF. In DNA form, the CDR3 reads TGTGCCAGCAGCCGGACTAGCGGGGGGGCCACAGATACGCAGTATTTT. The gene calls are TRBV7-6 and TRBJ2-3, with 15 nucleotides matching TRBD2. CDR3 length: 16 residues. Germline V CDR1 and CDR2: SGHVS, FNYEAQ. Losses at the gene ends were 5 bases for V and 2 bases for J; bases not matched to a gene: 2. The full variable domain, its missing parts supplied by reference TRBV7-6 and TRBJ2-3, is GAGVSQSPRYKVTKRGQDVALRCDPISGHVSLYWYRQALGQGPEFLTYFNYEAQQDKSGLPNDRFSAERPEGSISTLTIQRTEQRDSAMYRCASSRTSGGATDTQYFGPGTRLTVL.

V and J are TRBV11-3 and TRBJ2-1; D possibly corresponds to TRBD1 (5 bases). V lost 5 bases and J lost 8, with 10 bases in between. Germline values: CDR1 SGHNT, CDR2 YENEEA. The length of the CDR3 is 12 residues. CDR3 nucleotide sequence: TGTGCCAGCAGCATTAGGGGTGATGAGCAGTTCTTC. Protein: CASSIRGDEQFF.

The chain uses TRBV11-2 and TRBJ2-5; 7 bases agree with TRBD2. The CDR3 extends over 16 amino acids. V lost 5 bases, J lost 5 bases, and 14 bases stayed unmatched. Germline CDR1 reads SGHAT; CDR2 reads FQNNGV. The CDR3 protein is CASSREVLAVRETQYF. The CDR3 coding sequence is TGTGCCAGCAGCCGGGAGGTCCTAGCGGTGAGGGAGACCCAGTACTTC. The variable domain in full, completed from reference TRBV11-2 and TRBJ2-5, reads EAGVAQSPRYKIIEKRQSVAFWCNPISGHATLYWYQQILGQGPKLLIQFQNNGVVDDSQLPKDRFSAERLKGVDSTLKIQPAKLEDSAVYLCASSREVLAVRETQYFGPGTRLLVL.

The genes are TRBV29-1 and TRBJ1-1; D is ambiguous. Germline CDR1 SQVTM, CDR2 ANQGSEA. The CDR3 consists of 13 residues. V was trimmed by 2 bases and J by 6 bases, leaving 13 bases between them. DNA for the CDR3: TGCAGCGTTGAAACACCCAGGTTCGCTGAAGCTTTCTTT. Protein: CSVETPRFAEAFF.

This clone was recorded once. In the same sample, other DNA sequences code for this CDR3. This rearrangement joins TRBV5-1 to TRBJ1-1; D may be TRBD1 (5 bases). Trimming left V 5 bases short and J 0 bases short, with 11 bases between. CDR3 length: 14 amino acids. Germline assignment: CDR1 SGHRS and CDR2 YFSETQ. CDR3 region: CASRGQGMNTEAFF. The CDR3 DNA is TGCGCCAGCAGAGGGCAGGGAATGAACACTGAAGCTTTCTTT.

This clone was counted at least ten times. This chain links TRBV6-6 with TRBJ1-1; 8 bases fit TRBD1. The CDR3 has 14 residues. The V segment lost 4 bases and the J segment 5 bases; nucleotides outside the gene matches: 6. Germline assignment: CDR1 MNHNY and CDR2 SVGAGI (reference sequence). In DNA form, the CDR3 reads TGTGCCAGCAGTTCGTCCAGGGGGCAGACTGAAGCTTTCTTT. It specifies CASSSSRGQTEAFF.